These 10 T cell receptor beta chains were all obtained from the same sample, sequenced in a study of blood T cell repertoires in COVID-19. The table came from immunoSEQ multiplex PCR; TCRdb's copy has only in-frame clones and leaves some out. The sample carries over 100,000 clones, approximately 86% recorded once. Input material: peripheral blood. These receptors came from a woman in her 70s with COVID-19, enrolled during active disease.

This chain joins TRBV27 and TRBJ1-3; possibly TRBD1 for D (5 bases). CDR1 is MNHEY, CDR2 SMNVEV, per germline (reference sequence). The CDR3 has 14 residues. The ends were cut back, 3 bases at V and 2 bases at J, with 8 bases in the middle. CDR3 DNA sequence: TGTGCCAGCAGTTTGGGCAGGGCTGGAAACACCATATATTTT. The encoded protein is CASSLGRAGNTIYF.

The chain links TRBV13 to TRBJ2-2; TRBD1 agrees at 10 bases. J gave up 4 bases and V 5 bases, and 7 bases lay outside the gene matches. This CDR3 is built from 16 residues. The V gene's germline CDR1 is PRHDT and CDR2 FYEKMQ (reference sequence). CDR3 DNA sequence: TGTGCCAGCAGCCTCCCCCGGACAGGGGGCACCGGGGAGCTGTTTTTT. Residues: CASSLPRTGGTGELFF.

As DNA, the CDR3 is TGTGCCAGCAGCTTCCGGGACAGGGTTTATTCACCCCTCCACTTT. Translating gives CASSFRDRVYSPLHF. The chain uses TRBV5-6 and TRBJ1-6, with 9 nucleotides matching TRBD1. The ends lost 2 bases at V and 8 bases at J; junction bases unmatched: 5. The CDR3 is 15 amino acids. Germline V gene data show CDR1 as SGHDT and CDR2 as YYEEEE.

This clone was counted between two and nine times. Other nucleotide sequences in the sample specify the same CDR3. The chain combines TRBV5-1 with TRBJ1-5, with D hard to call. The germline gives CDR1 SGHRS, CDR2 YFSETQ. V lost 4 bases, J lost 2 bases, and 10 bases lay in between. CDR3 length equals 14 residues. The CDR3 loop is CASSLEGGNQPQHF. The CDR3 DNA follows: TGCGCCAGCAGCCTGGAAGGAGGCAATCAGCCCCAGCATTTT.

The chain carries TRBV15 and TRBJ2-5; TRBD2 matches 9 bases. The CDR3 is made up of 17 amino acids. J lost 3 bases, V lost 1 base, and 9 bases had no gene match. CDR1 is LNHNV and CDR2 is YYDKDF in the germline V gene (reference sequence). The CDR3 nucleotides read TGTGCCACCAGCAGAGGGGCTAGCGGGGTCGGAAAAGAGACCCAGTACTTC. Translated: CATSRGASGVGKETQYF.

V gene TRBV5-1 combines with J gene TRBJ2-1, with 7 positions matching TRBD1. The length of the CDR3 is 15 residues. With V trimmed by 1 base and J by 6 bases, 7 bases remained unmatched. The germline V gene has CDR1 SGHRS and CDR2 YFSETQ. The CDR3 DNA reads TGCGCCAGCAGCTTGTTAGGGGGCGCGGGCAATGAGCAGTTCTTC. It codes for CASSLLGGAGNEQFF.

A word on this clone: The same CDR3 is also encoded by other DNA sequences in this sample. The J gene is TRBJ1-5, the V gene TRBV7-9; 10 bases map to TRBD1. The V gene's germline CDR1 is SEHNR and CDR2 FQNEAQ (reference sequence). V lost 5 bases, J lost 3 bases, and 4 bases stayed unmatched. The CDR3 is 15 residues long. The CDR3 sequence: CASSPGTGDNQPQHF. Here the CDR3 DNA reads TGTGCCAGCAGCCCTGGGACAGGGGACAATCAGCCCCAGCATTTT.

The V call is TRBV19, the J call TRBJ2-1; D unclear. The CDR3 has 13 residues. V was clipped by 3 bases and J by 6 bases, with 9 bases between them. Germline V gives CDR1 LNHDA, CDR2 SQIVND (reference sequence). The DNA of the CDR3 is TGTGCCAGTAGTATGGGCAACGTCAATGAGCAGTTCTTC. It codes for CASSMGNVNEQFF. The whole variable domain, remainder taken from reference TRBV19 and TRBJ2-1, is DGGITQSPKYLFRKEGQNVTLSCEQNLNHDAMYWYRQDPGQGLRLIYYSQIVNDFQKGDIAEGYSVSREKKESFPLTVTSAQKNPTAFYLCASSMGNVNEQFFGPGTRLTVL.

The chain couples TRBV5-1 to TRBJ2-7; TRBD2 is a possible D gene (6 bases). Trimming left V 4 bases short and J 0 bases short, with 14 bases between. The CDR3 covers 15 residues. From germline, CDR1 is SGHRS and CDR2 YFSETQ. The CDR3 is CASSNSDGSSYEQYF. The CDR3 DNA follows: TGCGCCAGCAGCAATTCGGACGGGAGCTCCTACGAGCAGTACTTC.

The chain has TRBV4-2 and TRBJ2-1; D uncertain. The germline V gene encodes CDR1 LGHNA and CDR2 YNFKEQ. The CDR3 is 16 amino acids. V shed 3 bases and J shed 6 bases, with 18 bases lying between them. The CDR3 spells CASSHRPGMTTNEQFF. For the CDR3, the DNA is TGTGCCAGCAGCCATAGGCCCGGCATGACAACCAATGAGCAGTTCTTC.